Below, 8 T cell receptor beta chains from the same sample are listed, as sequenced in a study of CD8 T cells in ankylosing spondylitis. TCRdb processed the 5' RACE reads anew with MiXCR; each CDR3 protein has one entry. The sample yields about 840,000 distinct CDR3 sequences, about 11% seen once. No antigens are known for them. The study, taken as a whole, reports: A TCR beta motif of 8 or 9 highly homologous variants appeared characteristic of ankylosing spondylitis blood.

The sequenced sample was blood, either unsorted or a sorted T cell fraction (not recorded which). The receptor set was obtained from a male donor with ankylosing spondylitis.

V gene TRBV6-2 or TRBV6-3 combines with J gene TRBJ2-1, with D unresolved. From germline, CDR1 is MNHEY and CDR2 SVGEGT. This CDR3 has 13 residues. The ends were cut back, 10 bases at V and 0 bases at J, with 10 bases in the middle. The CDR3 DNA reads TGTGCCACCAAAATGAGCTCCTACAATGAGCAGTTCTTC. It encodes CATKMSSYNEQFF.

V usage is TRBV6-5 and J usage is TRBJ2-6; D is unclear. Germline CDR1 is MNHEY and CDR2 is SVGAGI. Deletions cut 2 bases from V and 0 bases from J, with 11 bases between. The CDR3 has 17 residues. The DNA of the CDR3 is TGTGCCAGCAGTTACGATCAAAGTTTCTCTGGGGCCAACGTCCTGACTTTC. Residues: CASSYDQSFSGANVLTF.

In its sample, this clonotype was seen a few times. This sequence joins TRBV30 and TRBJ2-2, with unresolved D. Deletions cut 2 bases from V and 1 base from J, with 20 bases between. The germline CDR1 and CDR2 sequences are GTSNPN and SVGIG (reference sequence). The CDR3 runs 18 residues. The chain's CDR3 is CAWSFTTVLGGNTGELFF. The CDR3 DNA reads as TGTGCCTGGAGTTTCACGACGGTCCTTGGCGGGAACACCGGGGAGCTGTTTTTT.

This clonotype has just a few counts. The chain joins TRBV7-2 to TRBJ2-1; 8 bases match TRBD2. CDR1 is SGHTA and CDR2 is FQGNSA in the germline V gene. Trimming cost V 5 bases and J 15 bases; bases outside gene matches: 9. The CDR3 loop spans 12 amino acids. The CDR3 bases are TGTGCCAGCAGCGACCCCGGGACTAGTTTGTTCTTC. Protein: CASSDPGTSLFF.

DNA of the CDR3: TGTGCCAGCAGTGACAGGCGCTACCAAGAGACCCAGTACTTC. Residues: CASSDRRYQETQYF. This chain connects TRBV6-1 to TRBJ2-5; D is undetermined. The CDR3 extends over 14 amino acids. Germline-derived CDR1 and CDR2 are MNHNS and SASEGT. V was trimmed by 3 bases and J by 0 bases, leaving 8 bases between them.

This clonotype was picked up a small number of times. This chain joins TRBV29-1 and TRBJ1-1, with 11 bases that match TRBD1. CDR1 is SQVTM and CDR2 is ANQGSEA in the germline V gene. This CDR3 has 12 residues. V shed 6 bases, J shed 5 bases, and the junction held 2 bases outside the gene matches. This CDR3 is CSVGQGATEAFF. The CDR3 DNA reads TGCAGCGTCGGACAGGGGGCGACTGAAGCTTTCTTT.

Ten or more counts support this clonotype. The genes are TRBV20-1 and TRBJ2-3; D remains unclear. The CDR3 runs 11 residues. With 6 bases removed from V and 4 bases from J, the gap between germline ends came to 8 bases. Germline-derived CDR1 and CDR2 are DFQATT and SNEGSKA (reference sequence). As DNA, the CDR3 is TGCAGTGCCCTGTACTCAGATACGCAGTATTTT. Translation gives CSALYSDTQYF.

The chain carries TRBV9 and TRBJ1-3; 9 positions agree with TRBD1. The trim removed 0 bases at V and 2 bases at J, leaving 0 bases unmatched. The CDR3 extends over 15 amino acids. CDR1 and CDR2 from the germline V gene are SGDLS and YYNGEE. CDR3 sequence (DNA): TGTGCCAGCAGCGTAGGACAGGGGGCTGGAAACACCATATATTTT. Encoded protein: CASSVGQGAGNTIYF.